This T cell receptor (beta chain) comes out of a study of Ad26.COV2.S vaccination and SARS-CoV-2 variants. Background on the study: Once, or twice with 56 days between doses, Ad26.COV2.S was given intramuscularly.

The study's findings and limits: Responses of T cells in total may have been underestimated by the TCR breadth and depth analyses.

Documented treatment: roughly 19 received Ad26.COV2.S at low or high dose, single or two shots; five or six received placebo; per-sample allocation not given. Day 63 after the first vaccine or placebo injection was the time point for sampling. Germline CDR1 reads LGHNA; CDR2 reads YSLEER. Trimming cost V 0 bases and J 3 bases, with 9 bases left between them. The length of the CDR3 is 14 residues. This clone came up a few times. The antigen is unknown. Profiling relied on immunoSEQ multiplex PCR, and the TCRdb table lists in-frame clones only, not all of them. In the table there are roughly 410,000 clones, about 80% of which are singletons.

The source of this sequence is a person aged 18-60 years who received the Ad26.COV2.S COVID-19 vaccine or a placebo. Here the sequenced sample was peripheral blood, taken in a trial of Ad26.COV2.S vaccine versus placebo. V usage is TRBV4-3 and J usage is TRBJ2-7; D might be TRBD1 (6 bases). The CDR3 DNA reads as TGCGCCAGCAGCCAAGACAGGGACAACTACGAGCAGTACTTC. Translated, it gives CASSQDRDNYEQYF.